These 7 T cell receptor beta chains share one sample of origin, sequenced in a study of vaccination effects on CD4 cells after COVID-19. Using viral peptide pools, the ViraFEST assay grew out antigen-specific CD4+ T cells prior to sequencing. Following culture for around 10 days, CD4+ T cells were isolated. Of the BNT162b2 and mRNA-1273 vaccines, participants received two doses of one or the other. Measured with immunoSEQ multiplex PCR; TCRdb has only the in-frame clones, and not every one. The sample lists roughly 59,000 clones; around 80% were seen once. Their target antigens are unknown. The source material was CD4+ T cells from PBMCs cultured with HCoV-OC43 spike peptides, sampled after COVID-19 vaccination. The subset denotes: HCoV-OC43 spike overlapping peptide pool stimulation. These receptors all come from a human donor who received a COVID-19 vaccine.

This clone appeared a few times. This chain joins TRBV6-6 and TRBJ1-1, with TRBD1 matching 9 bases. The CDR3 sequence is 13 residues long. Trimming at V came to 6 bases and at J to 10 bases, leaving 9 bases not matched to a gene. Germline values: CDR1 MNHNY, CDR2 SVGAGI (reference sequence). The CDR3 DNA reads as TGTGCCAGCAGCCCCCGACAGGGGGAGGGAGCTTTCTTT. It codes for CASSPRQGEGAFF.

V and J are TRBV6-5 and TRBJ2-1; D possibly corresponds to TRBD1 (5 bases). From germline, CDR1 is MNHEY and CDR2 SVGAGI. The CDR3 totals 16 residues. The ends were cut back, 2 bases at V and 5 bases at J, with 16 bases in the middle. This chain's CDR3 is CASSYKGWGRDNEQFF. Here the CDR3 DNA reads TGTGCCAGCAGTTACAAGGGCTGGGGCAGGGACAATGAGCAGTTCTTC.

This clone was seen once. The chain recombines TRBV19 with TRBJ1-2; D uncertain. V lost 4 bases, J lost 9 bases, and 12 bases lay in between. This CDR3 is built from 12 residues. Germline CDR1 LNHDA, CDR2 SQIVND (reference sequence). The CDR3 nucleotides are TGTGCCAGTAGTACCCTCGACCCGAGCTACACCTTC. Its translation: CASSTLDPSYTF.

The rearrangement links TRBV7-2 to TRBJ2-3; no definite D call. The germline V gene has CDR1 SGHTA and CDR2 FQGNSA. V was cut by 1 base and J by 8 bases, with 13 bases left in between. The CDR3 length is 14 residues. The CDR3 loop is CASSLEGWPGTQYF. CDR3 nucleotide sequence: TGTGCCAGCAGCTTAGAGGGCTGGCCCGGTACGCAGTATTTT.

The genes are TRBV9 and TRBJ2-1, with D possibly TRBD2 on 6 matching bases. V gave up 3 bases and J gave up 5 bases, with 15 bases separating them. The germline gives CDR1 SGDLS, CDR2 YYNGEE. This CDR3 is 15 amino acids long. CDR3 residues: CASSAPGGAHNEQFF. CDR3 bases: TGTGCCAGCAGCGCTCCCGGCGGGGCTCACAATGAGCAGTTCTTC. The full variable domain, in which reference TRBV9 and TRBJ2-1 provide the parts outside the CDR3, is DSGVTQTPKHLITATGQRVTLRCSPRSGDLSVYWYQQSLDQGLQFLIQYYNGEERAKGNILERFSAQQFPDLHSELNLSSLELGDSALYFCASSAPGGAHNEQFFGPGTRLTVL.

The chain employs TRBV5-4 and TRBJ1-2; D call uncertain. Trimming cost V 0 bases and J 1 base, with 7 bases left between them. The CDR3 has 14 residues. Germline V lookup: CDR1 SGHNT, CDR2 YYREEE (reference sequence). This chain's CDR3 is CASSLGGFNYGYTF. In nucleotides, the CDR3 is TGTGCCAGCAGCTTGGGAGGGTTTAACTATGGCTACACCTTC.

This sequence joins TRBV2 and TRBJ2-5; TRBD2 matches at 11 bases. After removal of 7 bases from V and 5 bases from J, the junction contained 3 bases not matched to a gene. The CDR3 extends over 13 amino acids. CDR1 SNHLY and CDR2 FYNNEI come from the germline V gene. In DNA form, the CDR3 reads TGTGCCAGCAAGACTAGCGGGGTTGAGACCCAGTACTTC. Translating it yields CASKTSGVETQYF. The full variable domain, rest sourced from reference TRBV2 and TRBJ2-5, is EPEVTQTPSHQVTQMGQEVILRCVPISNHLYFYWYRQILGQKVEFLVSFYNNEISEKSEIFDDQFSVERPDGSNFTLKIRSTKLEDSAMYFCASKTSGVETQYFGPGTRLLVL.